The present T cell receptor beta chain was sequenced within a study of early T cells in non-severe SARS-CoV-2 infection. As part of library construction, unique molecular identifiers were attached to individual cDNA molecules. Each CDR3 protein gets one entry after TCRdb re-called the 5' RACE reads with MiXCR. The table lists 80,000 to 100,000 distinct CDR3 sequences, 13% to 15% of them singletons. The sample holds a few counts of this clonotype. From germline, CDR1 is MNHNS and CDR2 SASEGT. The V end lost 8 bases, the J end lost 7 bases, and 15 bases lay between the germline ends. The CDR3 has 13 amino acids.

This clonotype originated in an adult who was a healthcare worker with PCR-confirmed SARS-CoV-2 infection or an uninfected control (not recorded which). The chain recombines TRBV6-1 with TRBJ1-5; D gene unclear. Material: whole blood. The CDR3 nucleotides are TGTGCCAGCGGGATGACACGGGTACAGCCCCAGCATTTT. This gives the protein CASGMTRVQPQHF.